The 2 T cell receptor beta chains below all came from one sample that was sequenced in a study of T cell responses to AZD1222 COVID-19 vaccine. Sequencing used immunoSEQ multiplex PCR; TCRdb keeps in-frame clones, though not all of them. The sample includes about 110,000 clones, 87% of them seen just once. Sequenced material: peripheral blood, taken on day 0 of AZD1222 vaccination. These receptors were collected from an adult in good health.

A single count supports this clone. The V gene is TRBV9, the J gene TRBJ1-1; D is perhaps TRBD1 (5 bases). Germline V gene data show CDR1 as SGDLS and CDR2 as YYNGEE. V dropped 7 bases and J dropped 7 bases, with 20 bases sitting between them. The CDR3 runs to 14 residues. CDR3 in DNA: TGTGCCAGCGGTATAGGGGTCATTGAGCATGAAGCTTTCTTT. Translating it yields CASGIGVIEHEAFF.

The chain couples TRBV18 to TRBJ1-6; no clear D. Trimming took off 1 base at V and 6 bases at J, with 7 bases between the two ends. The CDR3 runs to 14 residues. Germline V gene sequence: CDR1 KGHSH, CDR2 LQKENI. CDR3 loop: CASSPREGNSPLHF. CDR3 bases: TGTGCCAGCTCACCACGGGAGGGTAATTCACCCCTCCACTTT.